The present TCR beta chain was sequenced within a study of blood T cell repertoires in COVID-19. As for the study in general: COVID-19 samples, acute and convalescent, were from the United States, Italy and Spain. In each case, the material was cDNA or gDNA derived from T cells, B-cell-depleted T cells, or PBMCs.

The length of the CDR3 is 17 residues. The germline gives CDR1 GTSNPN, CDR2 SVGIG (reference sequence). Trimming shortened V by 3 bases and J by 0 bases, and 18 bases separated the two germline ends. Per the study methods: Nucleated cell counts were estimated from reference gene primer amplification. Method: immunoSEQ multiplex PCR; TCRdb's copy keeps in-frame clones and lacks some. V and J calls and clone size are those listed in that table; D and trimming were worked out from the DNA. Found here are hundreds of thousands of clones, around 88% of them singletons; the top ten hold roughly 6%. Patients of the Seattle cohort, enrolled during active infection, were followed longitudinally.

The sequenced material came from peripheral blood. The chain couples TRBV30 to TRBJ2-4, with D perhaps matching TRBD1 (6 bases). The clonotype was recovered from a woman aged 30 to 39 with COVID-19, enrolled during active disease. CDR3 nucleotides: TGTGCCTGGAGAGGGCCCCGGGACACCCTAGCCAAAAACATTCAGTACTTC. Amino acids: CAWRGPRDTLAKNIQYF.